This is a list of T cell receptor beta chains from one sample in a study of PD-L1 blockade in urothelial cancer. Using immunoSEQ multiplex PCR, the repertoire was profiled, and TCRdb retains in-frame clones only, with some absent. The repertoire has 95,000 to 130,000 clones, about 89% of them found once; the top ten carry 1.5% to 2%. Source: PBMCs, taken around atezolizumab (anti-PD-L1) treatment. Every receptor here comes from a man between 60 and 75 years old with urothelial cancer. CDR3s include the opening cysteine and the closing phenylalanine or tryptophan. D genes are given only for firm matches. Clone size is given for some rows only: seen once, a few or many times, or a class if the clone is expanded.

d_gene	abundance	j_gene	v_gene	CDR3nt	CDR3aa
-	-	TRBJ2-7	TRBV4-1	TGCGCCAGCAGCCTAGGGGGGGACGAGCAGTACTTC	CASSLGGDEQYF
TRBD1	-	TRBJ1-1	TRBV5-1	TGCGCCAGCAGCTTAGGAACAGGGGTGAACACTGAAGCTTTCTTT	CASSLGTGVNTEAFF
TRBD1	-	TRBJ2-1	TRBV5-8	TGTGCCAGCAGCTTGGCGGTGGGGACAGGGCCCTACAATGAGCAGTTCTTC	CASSLAVGTGPYNEQFF
-	-	TRBJ2-1	TRBV5-1	TGCGCCAGCAGCTTGTTTACAGGGGGGGAGAATGAGCAGTTCTTC	CASSLFTGGENEQFF
-	medium-sized	TRBJ2-7	TRBV7-2	TGTGCCAGCAGCTTAGCCCCGGGGAACGAGCAGTACTTC	CASSLAPGNEQYF
-	once	TRBJ1-2	TRBV5-6	TGTGCCAGCAGCCTGGACAGTCTTGGCTACACCTTC	CASSLDSLGYTF
-	-	TRBJ2-3	TRBV7-3	TGTGCCAGCAGCTTAAACTCCCCGGGCACAGATACGCAGTATTTT	CASSLNSPGTDTQYF
-	-	TRBJ1-5	TRBV10-2	TGCGCCAGCAGACACGGGGTAAATCAGCCCCAGCATTTT	CASRHGVNQPQHF
-	-	TRBJ1-5	TRBV7-8	TGTGCCAGCAGCTTCCAGGGTGGTCAGCCCCAGCATTTT	CASSFQGGQPQHF
-	-	TRBJ2-7	TRBV30	TGTGCCTGGAGTGGGCAGGGGGGCATCTCCTACGAGCAGTACTTC	CAWSGQGGISYEQYF
-	-	TRBJ2-7	TRBV2	TGTGCCAGCAGTGAAGCTATCTCCCTCTCCTACGAGCAGTACTTC	CASSEAISLSYEQYF
-	-	TRBJ1-4	TRBV18	TGTGCCAGCTCACCCCAGAGGGATGCTAATGAAAAACTGTTTTTT	CASSPQRDANEKLFF
-	-	TRBJ1-1	TRBV7-9	TGTGCCAGCGTCGGTCGGGGAATGAACACTGAAGCTTTCTTT	CASVGRGMNTEAFF
-	-	TRBJ1-4	TRBV29-1	TGCAGCGTTCGCCGGCGGGGAGAAAAACTGTTTTTT	CSVRRRGEKLFF
TRBD2	-	TRBJ2-1	TRBV5-1	TGCGCCAGCAGCTTACTAGCGGGGGGCCAGGGGCAGTTCTTC	CASSLLAGGQGQFF
-	-	TRBJ2-1	TRBV7-9	TGTGCCAGCAGCTTAGCCCTCTCGGGGAATGAGCAGTTCTTC	CASSLALSGNEQFF
TRBD2	-	TRBJ2-5	TRBV4-2	TGTGCCAGCAGCCAAGGGACTAGCGGGAGAGGGATCCAAGAGACCCAGTACTTC	CASSQGTSGRGIQETQYF
-	-	TRBJ2-3	TRBV29-1	TGCAGCGTTGAGCGTCAGGGGCCAGATACGCAGTATTTT	CSVERQGPDTQYF
TRBD1	-	TRBJ2-3	TRBV9	TGTGCCAGCAGCGGAGACAGGGGCGGCGCAGATACGCAGTATTTT	CASSGDRGGADTQYF
-	-	TRBJ1-1	TRBV14	TGTGCCAGCAGTGTACAAAGGGGCCAAAACACTGAAGCTTTCTTT	CASSVQRGQNTEAFF
TRBD2	once	TRBJ2-3	TRBV28	TGTGCCAGCAGTACTAGCGGTGCTAGCACAGATACGCAGTATTTT	CASSTSGASTDTQYF
TRBD1	-	TRBJ2-7	TRBV13	TGTGCCAGTACCTCCGGGACAGGGGGCTACGAGCAGTACTTC	CASTSGTGGYEQYF
TRBD2	-	TRBJ2-7	TRBV5-1	TGCGCCAGCAGCTCTACCGGGACTAGCGGGGGGGTAAACTACGAGCAGTACTTC	CASSSTGTSGGVNYEQYF
TRBD1	many	TRBJ2-2	TRBV6-6	TGTGCCAGCAGCATCACAGGGGGGATCACCGGGGAGCTGTTTTTT	CASSITGGITGELFF
-	few	TRBJ1-1	TRBV27	TGTGCCAGCAGTGGGGCCCCAGAAAACATGAACACTGAAGCTTTCTTT	CASSGAPENMNTEAFF
-	-	TRBJ2-7	TRBV4-1	TGCGCCAGCAGCCAAGATTTATACGAGCAGTACTTC	CASSQDLYEQYF
-	-	TRBJ2-1	TRBV7-3	TGTGCCAGCAGCTCGCGGGGTAGCGGTACCAATGAGCAGTTCTTC	CASSSRGSGTNEQFF
-	-	TRBJ1-5	TRBV6-1	TGTGCCAGCAGGCGGGGCAATCAGCCCCAGCATTTT	CASRRGNQPQHF
-	once	TRBJ1-3	TRBV6-6	TGTGCCAGCAGTCCAGATACAGGGTCGGGAAACACCATATATTTT	CASSPDTGSGNTIYF
-	once	TRBJ2-3	TRBV15	TGTGCCACCAGCAGAGGGGGAGGACTCACAGATACGCAGTATTTT	CATSRGGGLTDTQYF
-	-	TRBJ1-4	TRBV6-5	TGTGCCAGCAGTTACTCGACAGCTACTAATGAAAAACTGTTTTTT	CASSYSTATNEKLFF
TRBD1	-	TRBJ1-5	TRBV2	TGTGCCAGCAGAGCGGACAGGGGCCCTAATAGCAATCAGCCCCAGCATTTT	CASRADRGPNSNQPQHF
TRBD1	-	TRBJ1-1	TRBV10-1	TGCGCCAGCAGTACGGGACAGGGGGCGCGTAACACTGAAGCTTTCTTT	CASSTGQGARNTEAFF
TRBD2	-	TRBJ2-1	TRBV13	TGTGCCAGCAGCTTACGGACTAGCGGGAGGACTCGTTCCAATGAGCAGTTCTTC	CASSLRTSGRTRSNEQFF
-	-	TRBJ1-1	TRBV9	TGTGCCAGCAGCCCACAGGTCCTTAACACTGAAGCTTTCTTT	CASSPQVLNTEAFF
-	once	TRBJ2-2	TRBV6-5	TGTGCCAGCAGTTACTCTCTTTCCGGGGAGCTGTTTTTT	CASSYSLSGELFF
-	-	TRBJ1-2	TRBV6-5	TGTGCCAGCAGCCTATTCCGACAGTATGGCTACACCTTC	CASSLFRQYGYTF
-	-	TRBJ1-5	TRBV28	TGTGCCAGCAGTTTATACCGGTATAGCAATCAGCCCCAGCATTTT	CASSLYRYSNQPQHF
TRBD1	-	TRBJ1-3	TRBV4-2	TGTGCCAGCAGCCAAGGGACAGGTTGGGGCTCTTCGGATGGAAACACCATATATTTT	CASSQGTGWGSSDGNTIYF
-	-	TRBJ1-1	TRBV5-6	TGTGCCAGTGGGGGGGTCGTGAACACTGAAGCTTTCTTT	CASGGVVNTEAFF
TRBD2	-	TRBJ2-1	TRBV5-1	TGCGCCAGCAGGGAATCGACTAGCGGGGGGGCCTATGAGCAGTTCTTC	CASRESTSGGAYEQFF
-	few	TRBJ1-2	TRBV30	TGTGCCTGGAGTGTTGTCCAGGGAAGCTATGGCTACACCTTC	CAWSVVQGSYGYTF
-	-	TRBJ1-1	TRBV5-4	TGTGCCAGCAGCTCGGGGGGCGCTTGGGGCACTGAAGCTTTCTTT	CASSSGGAWGTEAFF
-	-	TRBJ2-2	TRBV5-1	TGCGCCAGCAGCTCTGGGGGACTCACCGGGGAGCTGTTTTTT	CASSSGGLTGELFF
TRBD1	-	TRBJ2-1	TRBV28	TGTGCCAGCGCCTCAGGGGGCGCGGGTAGCAATGAGCAGTTCTTC	CASASGGAGSNEQFF
TRBD2	-	TRBJ2-5	TRBV4-2	TGTGCCAGCAGCCAAGGGTCAGCGGGAGATGAGACCCAGTACTTC	CASSQGSAGDETQYF
-	-	TRBJ2-5	TRBV7-6	TGTGCCAGCAGCCCCCCAGCGCGAAGCGGACAAGAGACCCAGTACTTC	CASSPPARSGQETQYF
-	-	TRBJ1-4	TRBV5-1	TGCGCCAGCAGCTACCGGGACTTGGGTGAAAAACTGTTTTTT	CASSYRDLGEKLFF